The source of this TCR beta chain is a study of T cell responses to AZD1222 COVID-19 vaccine. Study-wide points: Variant regions that are unmutated are reportedly the target of nearly half of spike-specific TCRs. Sampling that yielded the repertoires occurred only after the peak T cell response.

The CDR3 has 13 amino acids. Per the germline V gene, CDR1 is SGHRS and CDR2 is YFSETQ. Germline trimming cut 3 bases from V and 7 bases from J; bases unmatched to any gene: 3. As for this clone: Its antigen is not known.

Produced via immunoSEQ multiplex PCR; TCRdb's table is partial and in-frame only. The sample consists of tens of thousands of clones, over 70% of them appearing once. The material sequenced was peripheral blood, taken 28 days after the second AZD1222 dose. V gene TRBV5-1 combines with J gene TRBJ2-1; TRBD1 aligns across 8 bases. This clonotype was sampled from an adult who received the AZD1222 COVID-19 vaccine. Here the CDR3 DNA reads TGCGCCAGCAGCTGGACAGGGAAAAATGAGCAGTTCTTC. It encodes CASSWTGKNEQFF.